One and the same sample provided the 13 T cell receptor beta chains below, sequenced in a study of blood T cell repertoires in COVID-19. The protocol was immunoSEQ multiplex PCR, while the TCRdb copy is restricted to in-frame clones and leaves out a portion. The data contain over 200,000 clones, about 89% of them singletons. The sample comprised PBMCs or T cells enriched from blood (not recorded which). The receptors stem from a man aged 40-55 years who had recovered from COVID-19.

This rearrangement joins TRBV7-6 to TRBJ1-4; a possible D gene is TRBD1 (5 bases). Trimming stripped 2 bases from V and 8 bases from J, with 12 bases between. The CDR3 runs 14 residues. Germline assignment: CDR1 SGHVS and CDR2 FNYEAQ. Here the CDR3 DNA reads TGTGCCAGCAGCTTAATCGGAAAGGGGGAAAAACTGTTTTTT. Protein: CASSLIGKGEKLFF.

V and J are TRBV7-8 and TRBJ2-3; no clear D gene. Per the germline V gene, CDR1 is SGHVS and CDR2 is FQNEAQ. The V gene lost 5 bases and the J gene lost 6 bases, with 12 bases spanning the gap. The CDR3 runs to 13 residues. The CDR3 DNA follows: TGTGCCAGCAGCCTATTAGAGAGGGATACGCAGTATTTT. Translating gives CASSLLERDTQYF.

The rearrangement joins TRBV28 to TRBJ2-7; TRBD1 aligns across 8 bases. The CDR3 has 15 amino acids. Germline lookup yields CDR1 MDHEN and CDR2 SYDVKM. Trimming took 5 bases from V and 3 from J; bases not matched to a gene: 9. The CDR3 nucleotides read TGTGCCAGCAGTCCGGCGCTGGGACAGGACTACGAGCAGTACTTC. The encoded protein is CASSPALGQDYEQYF.

Here the CDR3 DNA reads TGTGCCAGCAGTGTTGACCGGGACAGGGGATCCTACGAGCAGTACTTC. Translation gives CASSVDRDRGSYEQYF. The chain has TRBV25-1 and TRBJ2-7, with 10 bases identical to TRBD1. The CDR3 runs 16 residues. Germline loops: CDR1 MGHDK, CDR2 SYGVNS. V lost 4 bases, J lost 1 base, and 7 bases stayed unmatched.

Note on this clone: Other nucleotide sequences from this sample produce the same CDR3. V is TRBV12-3 or TRBV12-4 and J is TRBJ1-1; D call uncertain. The CDR3 loop spans 13 amino acids. Trimming shortened V by 6 bases and J by 3 bases, and 11 bases separated the two germline ends. The CDR3 DNA reads as TGTGCCAGCAGCCTGAGCGGTTACACTGAAGCTTTCTTT. This codes for CASSLSGYTEAFF.

V is TRBV5-1 and J is TRBJ2-2; 9 bases fit TRBD1. Unmatched junction bases numbered 2, after V lost 0 bases and J lost 5 bases. The CDR3 has 15 residues. In germline, CDR1 is SGHRS, CDR2 YFSETQ. The CDR3 reads CASSLGDRETGELFF. In nucleotides, the CDR3 is TGCGCCAGCAGCTTGGGGGACAGGGAGACCGGGGAGCTGTTTTTT.

CDR3 in amino acids: CASSPDRGYQTDTQYF. The CDR3 nucleotides read TGTGCCAGCTCACCCGACAGGGGTTATCAAACAGATACGCAGTATTTT. This rearrangement joins TRBV18 to TRBJ2-3; 8 nucleotides match TRBD1. V lost 3 bases to trimming and J lost 3 bases; unmatched junction nucleotides: 8. Germline assignment: CDR1 KGHSH and CDR2 LQKENI. This CDR3 has 16 amino acids.

This rearrangement joins TRBV4-2 to TRBJ1-3; 7 bases fit TRBD1. V gave up 3 bases and J gave up 3 bases; unmatched junction bases: 8. CDR1 is LGHNA, CDR2 YNFKEQ, per germline. This CDR3 region has 16 residues. This chain's CDR3 is CASSQRQGGSGNTIYF. The CDR3 DNA sequence: TGTGCCAGCAGCCAGAGACAGGGAGGAAGTGGAAACACCATATATTTT.

The gene calls are TRBV11-2 and TRBJ1-1, with D hard to call. CDR1 SGHAT and CDR2 FQNNGV come from the germline V gene. Trimming pared 6 bases from V and 1 base from J, leaving 9 bases between. This CDR3 is 13 amino acids long. The CDR3, as DNA: TGTGCCAGCAGTTTTGGGCCGAACACTGAAGCTTTCTTT. Translated, it gives CASSFGPNTEAFF. Using reference TRBV11-2 and TRBJ1-1 for the parts outside the CDR3, the full variable domain is EAGVAQSPRYKIIEKRQSVAFWCNPISGHATLYWYQQILGQGPKLLIQFQNNGVVDDSQLPKDRFSAERLKGVDSTLKIQPAKLEDSAVYLCASSFGPNTEAFFGQGTRLTVV.

The chain couples TRBV7-2 to TRBJ2-3, with 10 bases fitting TRBD1. Trimming at V came to 2 bases and at J to 3 bases, leaving 8 bases not matched to a gene. Germline values: CDR1 SGHTA, CDR2 FQGNSA. CDR3 length: 17 amino acids. The CDR3 sequence: CASSLTRPGQGTDTQYF. Written as DNA, the CDR3 is TGTGCCAGCAGCTTAACAAGACCGGGACAGGGGACAGATACGCAGTATTTT.

The V and J genes are TRBV30 and TRBJ2-7; a possible D gene is TRBD1 (6 bases). V lost 4 bases and J lost 6, with 31 bases in between. The CDR3 is made up of 18 amino acids. In germline, CDR1 is GTSNPN, CDR2 SVGIG (reference sequence). Written as DNA, the CDR3 is TGTGCCTGGACTCGGATGTGGGGCACAGGGCGACATGGGGTCGAGCAGTACTTC. Amino acid sequence: CAWTRMWGTGRHGVEQYF.

The chain carries TRBV7-2 and TRBJ1-2, with 7 bases lining up with TRBD1. The CDR3 sequence is 13 residues long. Germline assignment: CDR1 SGHTA and CDR2 FQGNSA. The trim removed 5 bases at V and 7 bases at J, leaving 7 bases unmatched. The CDR3 reads CASSPDRAGGYTF. As DNA, the CDR3 is TGTGCCAGCAGCCCCGACAGGGCGGGTGGCTACACCTTC.

The V call is TRBV10-3, the J call TRBJ2-7; the D gene is possibly TRBD2 (5 bases). Germline V lookup: CDR1 ENHRY, CDR2 SYGVKD. This CDR3 is built from 13 residues. V was trimmed by 7 bases and J by 0 bases, leaving 10 bases between them. This CDR3 reads CAIMEESSYEQYF. CDR3 nucleotide sequence: TGTGCCATCATGGAGGAATCCTCCTACGAGCAGTACTTC.